This TCR beta chain was recorded in a study of blood T cell repertoires in COVID-19. This clone occurred a few times. Source study methods: Nucleated cell counts were estimated from reference gene primer amplification. TCRdb's copy holds only in-frame clones and misses some; the assay was immunoSEQ multiplex PCR. V, J and clone size derive from that table, while D and trimming were established from the DNA sequence. The sample has roughly 350,000 clones, 70% to 90% seen once; the top ten hold 3% to 4%. This TCR was sampled from a woman between 50 and 59 years old with active or convalescent COVID-19. The specimen sequenced was peripheral blood.

The CDR3 nucleotides are TGCGCCAGCAGTCTCACAGGGGCCCCTAATGAAAAACTGTTTTTT. It specifies CASSLTGAPNEKLFF. This chain connects TRBV4-1 to TRBJ1-4, with 7 bases identical to TRBD1. Germline values: CDR1 MGHRA, CDR2 YSYEKL. This CDR3 is built from 15 residues. J lost 3 bases, V lost 6 bases, and 7 bases had no gene match.